This entry describes one T cell receptor beta chain. CDR3 length: 15 residues. V lost 7 bases and J lost 0, with 10 bases in between. Researchers took RNA transcripts and amplified the TCR beta CDR3 regions from them. Initially, a first-round RT-PCR of the TCR CDR3 employed the HTBI primer set. TCRdb analysed the multiplex PCR reads with MiXCR anew, one entry per CDR3 protein. The sample shows hundreds of thousands of distinct CDR3 sequences, roughly 15% of them seen only once. The sample comes from a study of T cells in Graves' hyperthyroidism and ophthalmopathy. The specimen sequenced was blood. This TCR came from a woman in her 50s with Graves' ophthalmopathy. The chain employs TRBV12-3 or TRBV12-4 and TRBJ2-6; D is possibly TRBD1 (6 bases). CDR3 sequence (DNA): TGTGCCAGCAACAGGGCAAGCTCTGGGGCCAACGTCCTGACTTTC. This translates into CASNRASSGANVLTF.